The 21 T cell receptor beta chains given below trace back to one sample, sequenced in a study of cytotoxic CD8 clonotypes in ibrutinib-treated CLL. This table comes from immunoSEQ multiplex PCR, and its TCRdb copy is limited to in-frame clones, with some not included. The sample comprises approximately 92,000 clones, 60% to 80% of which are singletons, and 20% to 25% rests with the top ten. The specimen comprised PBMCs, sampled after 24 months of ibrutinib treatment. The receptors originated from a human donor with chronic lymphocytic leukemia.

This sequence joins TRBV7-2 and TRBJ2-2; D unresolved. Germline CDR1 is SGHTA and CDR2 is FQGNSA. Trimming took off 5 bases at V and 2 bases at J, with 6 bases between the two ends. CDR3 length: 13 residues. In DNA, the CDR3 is TGTGCCAGCAGCCACCCAAACACCGGGGAGCTGTTTTTT. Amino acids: CASSHPNTGELFF.

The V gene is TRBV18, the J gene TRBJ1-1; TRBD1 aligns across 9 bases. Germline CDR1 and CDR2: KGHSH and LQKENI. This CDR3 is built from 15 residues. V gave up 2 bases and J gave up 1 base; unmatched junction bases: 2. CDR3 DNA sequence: TGTGCCAGCTCACCAGGGACAGGGAAGAACACTGAAGCTTTCTTT. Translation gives CASSPGTGKNTEAFF.

CDR3 amino acids: CASSPRDRAAYNEQFF. CDR3 coding DNA: TGTGCCAGCAGTCCACGGGACAGGGCCGCCTACAATGAGCAGTTCTTC. This chain connects TRBV28 to TRBJ2-1; 9 nucleotides line up with TRBD1. The germline gives CDR1 MDHEN, CDR2 SYDVKM. The CDR3 is made up of 16 amino acids. Trimming cost V 5 bases and J 2 bases; bases outside gene matches: 7.

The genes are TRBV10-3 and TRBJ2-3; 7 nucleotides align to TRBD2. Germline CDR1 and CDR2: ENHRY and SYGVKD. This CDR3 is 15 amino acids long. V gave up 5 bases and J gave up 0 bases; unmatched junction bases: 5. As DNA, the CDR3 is TGTGCCATCAGTAGGACTAGTTATAGCACAGATACGCAGTATTTT. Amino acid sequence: CAISRTSYSTDTQYF.

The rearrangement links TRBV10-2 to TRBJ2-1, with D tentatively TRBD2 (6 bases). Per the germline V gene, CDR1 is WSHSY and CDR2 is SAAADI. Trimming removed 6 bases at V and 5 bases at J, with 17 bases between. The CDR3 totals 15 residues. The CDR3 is CASREGTGLNNEQFF. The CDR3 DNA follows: TGCGCCAGCAGGGAGGGGACGGGGCTTAACAATGAGCAGTTCTTC.

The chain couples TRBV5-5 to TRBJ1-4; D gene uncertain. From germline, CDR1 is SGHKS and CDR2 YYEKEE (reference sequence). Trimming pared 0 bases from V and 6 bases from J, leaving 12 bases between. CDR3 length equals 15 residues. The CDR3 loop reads CASSLVMVGDEKLFF. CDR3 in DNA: TGTGCCAGCAGCTTGGTAATGGTTGGAGATGAAAAACTGTTTTTT.

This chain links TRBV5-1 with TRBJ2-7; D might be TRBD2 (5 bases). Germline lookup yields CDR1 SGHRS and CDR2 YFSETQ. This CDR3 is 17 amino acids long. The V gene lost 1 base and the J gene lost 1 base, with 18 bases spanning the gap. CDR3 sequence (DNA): TGCGCCAGCAGCTTGACCCCAGGACCCCCGGGATCCTACGAGCAGTACTTC. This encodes CASSLTPGPPGSYEQYF.

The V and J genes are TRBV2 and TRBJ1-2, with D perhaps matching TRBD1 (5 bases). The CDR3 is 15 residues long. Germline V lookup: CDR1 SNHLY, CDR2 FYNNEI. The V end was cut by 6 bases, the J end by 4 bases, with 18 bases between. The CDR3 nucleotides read TGTGCCAGCAGATCGGAGAGGGTAGGGGTCTATGGCTACACCTTC. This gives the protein CASRSERVGVYGYTF.

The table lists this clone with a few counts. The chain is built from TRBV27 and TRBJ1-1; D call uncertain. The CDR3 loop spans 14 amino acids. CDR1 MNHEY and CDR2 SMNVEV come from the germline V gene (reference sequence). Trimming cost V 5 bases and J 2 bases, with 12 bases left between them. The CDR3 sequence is CASSPLAGNTEAFF. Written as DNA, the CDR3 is TGTGCCAGCAGTCCCTTAGCTGGCAACACTGAAGCTTTCTTT.

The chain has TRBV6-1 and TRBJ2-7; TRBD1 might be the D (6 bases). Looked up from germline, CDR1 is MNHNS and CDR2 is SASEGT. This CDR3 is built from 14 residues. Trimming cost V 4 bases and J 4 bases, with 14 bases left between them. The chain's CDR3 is CASSASGTYYEQYF. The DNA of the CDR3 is TGTGCCAGCAGTGCCTCCGGGACATATTACGAGCAGTACTTC.

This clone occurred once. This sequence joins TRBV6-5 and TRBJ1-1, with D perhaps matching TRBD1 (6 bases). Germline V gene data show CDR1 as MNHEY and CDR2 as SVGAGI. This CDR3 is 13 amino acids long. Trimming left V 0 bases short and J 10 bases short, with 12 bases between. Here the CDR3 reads CASSYSQGTRAFF. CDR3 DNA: TGTGCCAGCAGTTACTCGCAGGGGACAAGAGCTTTCTTT.

The CDR3 nucleotides read TGTGCCTGGAGTGTACCCCAGCCCCGTCGGACCGGGGAGCTGTTTTTT. Translated: CAWSVPQPRRTGELFF. This rearrangement joins TRBV30 to TRBJ2-2; unclear D gene. Trimming pared 0 bases from V and 5 bases from J, leaving 16 bases between. Germline CDR1 and CDR2: GTSNPN and SVGIG (reference sequence). The CDR3 extends over 16 amino acids.

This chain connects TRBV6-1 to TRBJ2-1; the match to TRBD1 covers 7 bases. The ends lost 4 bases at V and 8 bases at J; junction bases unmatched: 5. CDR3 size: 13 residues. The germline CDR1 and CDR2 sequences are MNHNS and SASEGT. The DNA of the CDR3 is TGTGCCAGCAGTGGAACAGGGGCGGATGAGCAGTTCTTC. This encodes CASSGTGADEQFF.

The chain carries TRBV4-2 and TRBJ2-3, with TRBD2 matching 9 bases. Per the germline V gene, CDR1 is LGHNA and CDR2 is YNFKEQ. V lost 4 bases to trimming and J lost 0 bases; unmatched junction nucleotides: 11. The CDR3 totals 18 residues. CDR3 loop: CASSLSGSSGVSTDTQYF. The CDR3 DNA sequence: TGTGCCAGCAGCCTTAGCGGGAGTTCAGGTGTTAGCACAGATACGCAGTATTTT.

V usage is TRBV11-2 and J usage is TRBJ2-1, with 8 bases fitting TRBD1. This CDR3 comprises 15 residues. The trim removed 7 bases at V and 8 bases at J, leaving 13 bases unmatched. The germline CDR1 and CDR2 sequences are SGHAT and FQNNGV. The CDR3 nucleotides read TGTGCCAGCACCACGGACAGGGATGGACTGTATGAGCAGTTCTTC. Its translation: CASTTDRDGLYEQFF.

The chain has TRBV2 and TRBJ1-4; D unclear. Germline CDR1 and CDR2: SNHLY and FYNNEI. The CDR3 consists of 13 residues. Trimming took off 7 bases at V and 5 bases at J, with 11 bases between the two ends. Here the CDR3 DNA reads TGTGCCAGCAATTTGCAGCTCAATGAAAAACTGTTTTTT. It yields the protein CASNLQLNEKLFF. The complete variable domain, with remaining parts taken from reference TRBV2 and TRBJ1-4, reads EPEVTQTPSHQVTQMGQEVILRCVPISNHLYFYWYRQILGQKVEFLVSFYNNEISEKSEIFDDQFSVERPDGSNFTLKIRSTKLEDSAMYFCASNLQLNEKLFFGSGTQLSVL.

Here the CDR3 reads CASSRDREFNYGYTF. The DNA of the CDR3 is TGCGCCAGCAGCCGGGACAGGGAGTTTAACTATGGCTACACCTTC. The J gene is TRBJ1-2, the V gene TRBV4-3, with 9 bases matching TRBD1. The germline V gene encodes CDR1 LGHNA and CDR2 YSLEER. V lost 4 bases and J lost 1; bases outside the gene matches: 4. The CDR3 spans 15 residues.

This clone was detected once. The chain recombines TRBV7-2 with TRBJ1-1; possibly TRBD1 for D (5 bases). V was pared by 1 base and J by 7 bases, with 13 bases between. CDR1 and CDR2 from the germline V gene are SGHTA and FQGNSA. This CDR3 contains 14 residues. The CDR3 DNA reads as TGTGCCAGCAGCTTAGTTGGGGGGGAGCTTGAAGCTTTCTTT. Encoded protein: CASSLVGGELEAFF.

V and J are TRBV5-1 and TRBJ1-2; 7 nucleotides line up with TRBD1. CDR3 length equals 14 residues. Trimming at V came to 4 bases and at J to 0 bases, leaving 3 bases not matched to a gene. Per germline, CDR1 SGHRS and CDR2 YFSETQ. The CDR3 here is CASSGDSPNYGYTF. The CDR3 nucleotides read TGCGCCAGCAGCGGGGACAGCCCTAACTATGGCTACACCTTC.

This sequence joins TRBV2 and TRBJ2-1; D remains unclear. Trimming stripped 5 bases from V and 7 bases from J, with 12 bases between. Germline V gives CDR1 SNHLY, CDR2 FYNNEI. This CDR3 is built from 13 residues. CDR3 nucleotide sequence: TGTGCCAGCAGTCCAACCGGTGGGAATGAGCAGTTCTTC. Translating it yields CASSPTGGNEQFF.

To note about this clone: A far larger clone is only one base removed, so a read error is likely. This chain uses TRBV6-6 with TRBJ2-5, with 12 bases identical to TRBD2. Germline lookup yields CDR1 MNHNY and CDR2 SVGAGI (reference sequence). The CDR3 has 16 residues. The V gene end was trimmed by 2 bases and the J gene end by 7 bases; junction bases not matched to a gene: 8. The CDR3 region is CASSYGASGGVPTQYF. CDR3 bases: TGTGCCAGCAGTTACGGGGCTAGCGGGGGGGTCCCGACCCAGTACTTC.